A single sample is the source of the 22 T cell receptor beta chains below, sequenced in a study of identical twins. TCRdb analysed the 5' RACE reads with MiXCR anew, one entry per CDR3 protein. In the table there are around 570,000 distinct CDR3 sequences, approximately 9.6% of which are singletons. A further study also used this sample, focusing on yellow fever vaccine responses in identical twins.

Input material: PBMCs. Receptors originate from a woman aged 18-29 years in good health.

The table lists this clonotype with many counts. The chain recombines TRBV15 with TRBJ2-1, with D unresolved. Deletions cut 11 bases from V and 0 bases from J, with 8 bases between. Germline loops: CDR1 LNHNV, CDR2 YYDKDF (reference sequence). The CDR3 extends over 12 amino acids. CDR3 amino acids: CASRSSYNEQFF. Here the CDR3 DNA reads TGTGCCTCCCGGAGCTCCTACAATGAGCAGTTCTTC.

This clonotype was detected only a few times. The V call is TRBV20-1, the J call TRBJ2-2; D remains unclear. This CDR3 has 13 residues. V gave up 3 bases and J gave up 2 bases, with 7 bases separating them. Germline lookup yields CDR1 DFQATT and CDR2 SNEGSKA (reference sequence). As DNA, the CDR3 is TGCAGTGCTAGGTGGGCCAACACCGGGGAGCTGTTTTTT. Translating gives CSARWANTGELFF.

This clonotype has just a few counts. This chain uses TRBV20-1 with TRBJ1-6, with TRBD1 as a possible D gene (6 bases). Germline CDR1 DFQATT, CDR2 SNEGSKA (reference sequence). The CDR3 loop spans 14 amino acids. V shed 1 base and J shed 8 bases, with 12 bases lying between them. The CDR3 reads CSARASTGHSPLHF. The CDR3 coding sequence is TGCAGTGCTAGAGCTTCGACAGGTCATTCACCCCTCCACTTT.

This clonotype was detected ten times or more. The chain uses TRBV29-1 and TRBJ2-7, with D perhaps assigned TRBD1 or TRBD2 (5 bases each). The germline gives CDR1 SQVTM, CDR2 ANQGSEA. V lost 4 bases and J 2 bases, leaving 9 bases between the germline ends. The CDR3 contains 12 residues. In DNA, the CDR3 is TGCAGCGTTGGGGACGGACCCTACGAGCAGTACTTC. It encodes CSVGDGPYEQYF.

The chain recombines TRBV5-5 with TRBJ2-1; D unresolved. Trimming stripped 1 base from V and 3 bases from J, with 11 bases between. The CDR3 contains 15 residues. The germline CDR1 and CDR2 sequences are SGHKS and YYEKEE (reference sequence). CDR3 region: CASSLPADLYNEQFF. CDR3 DNA: TGTGCCAGCAGCTTGCCGGCGGACCTCTACAATGAGCAGTTCTTC.

This clonotype was seen a handful of times. V usage is TRBV10-3 and J usage is TRBJ2-7; 7 bases align to TRBD1. This CDR3 comprises 13 residues. Germline V gene data show CDR1 as ENHRY and CDR2 as SYGVKD. The J segment lost 5 bases and the V segment lost 2 bases, leaving 3 bases of the junction unmatched. The CDR3 loop reads CAISEGQVDEQYF. CDR3 coding DNA: TGTGCCATCAGTGAGGGACAGGTCGACGAGCAGTACTTC.

The rearrangement joins TRBV28 to TRBJ2-7; 8 positions match TRBD1. CDR3 length equals 13 residues. With 8 bases clipped from V and 2 bases from J, the junction kept 5 bases outside the gene matches. Germline assignment: CDR1 MDHEN and CDR2 SYDVKM. The DNA of the CDR3 is TGTGCCAGCTGTAACAGGGGGGCCTACGAGCAGTACTTC. Translating gives CASCNRGAYEQYF.

The V call is TRBV28, the J call TRBJ2-2, with TRBD2 identical over 8 bases. Trimming at V came to 1 base and at J to 6 bases, leaving 7 bases not matched to a gene. Germline CDR1 is MDHEN and CDR2 is SYDVKM. The CDR3 loop spans 16 amino acids. The CDR3 here is CASSLSGTSLAGELFF. The CDR3 bases are TGTGCCAGCAGTTTATCTGGGACTAGTTTGGCCGGGGAGCTGTTTTTT.

The V call is TRBV5-1, the J call TRBJ1-1; 8 bases are a match to TRBD1. The V gene's germline CDR1 is SGHRS and CDR2 YFSETQ. The CDR3 has 15 amino acids. V shed 0 bases and J 5 bases; nucleotides not matched to a gene: 6. Here the CDR3 reads CASSLGTGLSTEAFF. The CDR3 DNA follows: TGCGCCAGCAGCTTGGGGACAGGGCTGAGTACTGAAGCTTTCTTT.

The CDR3: CASSLWTEETQYF. The CDR3 region has the DNA TGTGCCAGCAGCCTCTGGACAGAAGAGACCCAGTACTTC. This chain connects TRBV11-2 to TRBJ2-5; D is possibly TRBD1 (6 bases). This CDR3 has 13 residues. The germline V and J ends were trimmed by 5 bases and 3 bases, with 10 bases remaining between them. CDR1 SGHAT and CDR2 FQNNGV come from the germline V gene.

The J gene is TRBJ1-2, the V gene TRBV5-1; no clear D gene. The CDR3 has 15 amino acids. Per the germline V gene, CDR1 is SGHRS and CDR2 is YFSETQ. The germline V and J ends were trimmed by 0 bases and 0 bases, with 9 bases remaining between them. The CDR3 DNA follows: TGCGCCAGCAGCTTGGATGGATTTCCTAACTATGGCTACACCTTC. Translation: CASSLDGFPNYGYTF.

A few counts support this clonotype. V usage is TRBV6-2 or TRBV6-3 and J usage is TRBJ2-1; the match to TRBD2 covers 9 bases. Germline-derived CDR1 and CDR2 are MNHEY and SVGEGT. The junction had 11 bases not matched to a gene; V was cut back by 2 bases and J by 3 bases. The CDR3 is 18 amino acids. The CDR3 nucleotides are TGTGCCAGCAGTTACACGTTGCCGCGGGAGGGACTCTACAATGAGCAGTTCTTC. It is translated as CASSYTLPREGLYNEQFF.

This clonotype has at least ten counts. The rearrangement joins TRBV5-1 to TRBJ1-6; TRBD1 matches 7 bases. This CDR3 comprises 15 residues. V was clipped by 3 bases and J by 9 bases; unmatched bases: 9. Germline V lookup: CDR1 SGHRS, CDR2 YFSETQ. The DNA for the CDR3 is TGCGCCAGCAGCTCCCCTGACAGGGAAGCTTCACCCCTCCACTTT. This codes for CASSSPDREASPLHF.

The CDR3 sequence is CASSPANRGYEQYF. Written as DNA, the CDR3 is TGTGCCAGCAGCCCGGCAAACAGGGGTTACGAGCAGTACTTC. The J gene is TRBJ2-7, the V gene TRBV7-2, with 7 bases aligning to TRBD1. The ends lost 5 bases at V and 4 bases at J; junction bases unmatched: 8. The CDR3 extends over 14 amino acids. The V gene's germline CDR1 is SGHTA and CDR2 FQGNSA.

Only a few counts were recorded for this clonotype. The chain links TRBV15 to TRBJ2-4, with D possibly being TRBD1 (6 bases). CDR3 length: 17 amino acids. The V end lost 0 bases, the J end lost 0 bases, and 12 bases lay between the germline ends. Germline CDR1 and CDR2: LNHNV and YYDKDF (reference sequence). CDR3 sequence (DNA): TGTGCCACCAGCAGAGATGGCAGGGGATTAGCCAAAAACATTCAGTACTTC. This codes for CATSRDGRGLAKNIQYF.

The chain employs TRBV20-1 and TRBJ2-1, with 11 bases that match TRBD2. This CDR3 is 17 amino acids long. Trimming cost V 1 base and J 8 bases; bases outside gene matches: 13. The germline CDR1 and CDR2 sequences are DFQATT and SNEGSKA (reference sequence). CDR3 sequence: CSARGVGLAGGWDEQFF. The CDR3 nucleotides read TGCAGTGCTAGAGGGGTGGGTCTAGCGGGAGGTTGGGATGAGCAGTTCTTC.

The chain employs TRBV7-2 and TRBJ2-7, with a tentative D call TRBD1 (6 bases). This CDR3 has 13 residues. Trimming took 5 bases from V and 3 from J, leaving 11 bases between them. The germline V gene encodes CDR1 SGHTA and CDR2 FQGNSA. The CDR3 spells CASSKRGGYEQYF. In DNA, the CDR3 is TGTGCCAGCAGCAAGAGAGGGGGCTACGAGCAGTACTTC.

This clonotype was detected only a few times. The V and J genes are TRBV7-8 and TRBJ2-5; 9 bases are shared with TRBD2. With 7 bases clipped from V and 2 bases from J, the junction kept 8 bases outside the gene matches. Germline CDR1 and CDR2: SGHVS and FQNEAQ. The CDR3 contains 15 residues. In DNA form, the CDR3 reads TGTGCCAGCATGAGAGCGGGGGGTTTTCAAGAGACCCAGTACTTC. It translates to CASMRAGGFQETQYF.

The chain has TRBV5-5 and TRBJ2-3; D not certain. The CDR3 length is 14 residues. V lost 4 bases and J 0 bases, leaving 9 bases between the germline ends. Germline-derived CDR1 and CDR2 are SGHKS and YYEKEE (reference sequence). CDR3 loop: CASSPWPSTDTQYF. The CDR3, as DNA: TGTGCCAGCAGCCCCTGGCCGAGCACAGATACGCAGTATTTT.

This clonotype turned up a few times. The chain combines TRBV12-3 or TRBV12-4 with TRBJ2-2, with 9 bases lining up with TRBD2. J gave up 1 base and V 3 bases, and 9 bases lay outside the gene matches. The CDR3 extends over 18 amino acids. CDR3: CASSLAPASGMNTGELFF. DNA for the CDR3: TGTGCCAGCAGTTTGGCCCCGGCTAGCGGGATGAACACCGGGGAGCTGTTTTTT.

The chain combines TRBV3-1 with TRBJ1-6; D remains ambiguous. In germline, CDR1 is LGHDT, CDR2 YNNKEL (reference sequence). Trimming pared 4 bases from V and 7 bases from J, leaving 11 bases between. The CDR3 is 14 amino acids. CDR3 protein: CASSLTYENSPLHF. The CDR3 DNA follows: TGTGCCAGCAGCCTAACCTACGAGAATTCACCCCTCCACTTT.

To note about this clonotype: A read error may be the cause here, since a much bigger clone is one base away. No conserved phenylalanine or tryptophan is present at the end of the CDR3, so a read error is the likely explanation. V usage is TRBV7-9 and J usage is TRBJ2-7; no reliable D call. CDR3 length equals 14 residues. Per germline, CDR1 SEHNR and CDR2 FQNEAQ (reference sequence). Between the trimmed V and J ends, which lost 5 bases and 1 base, there was a span of 12 bases. In DNA form, the CDR3 reads TGTGCCAGCAGCCTGATGTTAGAGTCCTACGAGCAGTACTAC. Translation gives CASSLMLESYEQYY.